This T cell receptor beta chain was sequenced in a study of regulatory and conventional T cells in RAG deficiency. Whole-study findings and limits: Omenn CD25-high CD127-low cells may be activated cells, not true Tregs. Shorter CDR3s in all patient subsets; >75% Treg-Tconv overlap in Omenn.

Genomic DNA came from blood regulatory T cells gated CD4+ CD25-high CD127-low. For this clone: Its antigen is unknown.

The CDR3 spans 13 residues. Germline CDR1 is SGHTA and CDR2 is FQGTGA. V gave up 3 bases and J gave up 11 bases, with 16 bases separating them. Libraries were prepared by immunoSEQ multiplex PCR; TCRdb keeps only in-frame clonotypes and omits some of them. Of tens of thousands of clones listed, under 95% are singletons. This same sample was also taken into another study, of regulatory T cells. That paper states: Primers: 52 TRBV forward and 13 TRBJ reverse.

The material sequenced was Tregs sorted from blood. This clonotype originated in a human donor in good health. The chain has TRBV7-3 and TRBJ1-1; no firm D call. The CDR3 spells CASSFIDTAEAFF. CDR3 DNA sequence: TGTGCCAGCAGCTTCATAGACACAGCGGAGGCTTTCTTT. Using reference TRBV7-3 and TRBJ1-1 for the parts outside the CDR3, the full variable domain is GAGVSQTPSNKVTEKGKYVELRCDPISGHTALYWYRQSLGQGPEFLIYFQGTGAADDSGLPNDRFFAVRPEGSVSTLKIQRTERGDSAVYLCASSFIDTAEAFFGQGTRLTVV.